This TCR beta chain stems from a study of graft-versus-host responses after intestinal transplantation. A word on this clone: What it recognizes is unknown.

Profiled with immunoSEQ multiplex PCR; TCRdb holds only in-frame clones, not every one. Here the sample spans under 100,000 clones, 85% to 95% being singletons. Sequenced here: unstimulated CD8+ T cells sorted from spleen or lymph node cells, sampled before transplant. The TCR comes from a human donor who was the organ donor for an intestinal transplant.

CDR3 in DNA: TGTGCCAGCAACAGCGGGAACGTCGAGCAGTACTTC. This codes for CASNSGNVEQYF. The chain recombines TRBV28 with TRBJ2-7; TRBD2 matches at 7 bases. There are 12 residues in the CDR3. The V and J ends lost 7 bases and 6 bases, in that order; junction bases with no gene match: 6. From germline, CDR1 is MDHEN and CDR2 SYDVKM.